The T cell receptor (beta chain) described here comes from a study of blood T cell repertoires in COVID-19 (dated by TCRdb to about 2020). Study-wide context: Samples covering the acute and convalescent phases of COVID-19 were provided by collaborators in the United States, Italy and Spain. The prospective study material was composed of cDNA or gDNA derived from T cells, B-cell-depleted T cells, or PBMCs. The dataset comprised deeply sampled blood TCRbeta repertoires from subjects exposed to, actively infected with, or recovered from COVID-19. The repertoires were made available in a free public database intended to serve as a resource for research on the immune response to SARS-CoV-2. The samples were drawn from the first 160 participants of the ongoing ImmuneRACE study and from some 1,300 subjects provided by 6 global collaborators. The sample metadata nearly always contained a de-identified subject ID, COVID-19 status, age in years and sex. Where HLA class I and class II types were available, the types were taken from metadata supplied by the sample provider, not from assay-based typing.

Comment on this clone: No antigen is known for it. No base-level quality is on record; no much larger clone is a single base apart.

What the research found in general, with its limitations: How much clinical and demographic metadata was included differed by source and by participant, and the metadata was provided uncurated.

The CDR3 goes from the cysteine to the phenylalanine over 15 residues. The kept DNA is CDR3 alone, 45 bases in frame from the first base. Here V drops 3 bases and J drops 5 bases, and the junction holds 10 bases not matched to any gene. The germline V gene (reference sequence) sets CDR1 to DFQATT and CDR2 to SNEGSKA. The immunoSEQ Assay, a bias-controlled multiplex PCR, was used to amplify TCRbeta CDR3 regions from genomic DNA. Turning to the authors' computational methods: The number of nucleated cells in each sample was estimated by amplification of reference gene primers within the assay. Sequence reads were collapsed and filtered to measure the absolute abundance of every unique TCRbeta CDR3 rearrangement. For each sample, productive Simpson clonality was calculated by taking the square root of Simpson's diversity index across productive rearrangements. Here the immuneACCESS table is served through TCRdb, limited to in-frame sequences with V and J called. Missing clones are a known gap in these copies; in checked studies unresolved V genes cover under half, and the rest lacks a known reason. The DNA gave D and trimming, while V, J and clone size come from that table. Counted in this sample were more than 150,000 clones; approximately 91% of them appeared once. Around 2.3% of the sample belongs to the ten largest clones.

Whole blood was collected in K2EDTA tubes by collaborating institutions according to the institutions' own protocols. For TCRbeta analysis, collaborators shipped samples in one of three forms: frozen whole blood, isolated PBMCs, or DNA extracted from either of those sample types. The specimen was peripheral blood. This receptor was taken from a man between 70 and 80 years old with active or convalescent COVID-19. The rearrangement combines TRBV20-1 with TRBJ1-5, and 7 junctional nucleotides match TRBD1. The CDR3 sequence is CSASPGGGSYQPQHF. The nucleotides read TGCAGTGCTAGTCCAGGGGGAGGATCCTATCAGCCCCAGCATTTT.